These 13 T cell receptor beta chains were sequenced from one sample in a study of cytomegalovirus exposure and HLA in healthy donors. The primer mix had 60 Vbeta and 13 Jbeta primers. Libraries were prepared by immunoSEQ multiplex PCR; TCRdb keeps only in-frame clonotypes and omits some of them. The profile shows some 160,000 clones, about 85% of them singletons. Sample: PBMCs. The receptors were sampled from a man between 18 and 35 years old in good health and CMV-seronegative.

The rearrangement joins TRBV13 to TRBJ2-7; 8 nucleotides agree with TRBD2. CDR1 and CDR2 (germline): PRHDT, FYEKMQ (reference sequence). V lost 0 bases and J lost 0; bases outside the gene matches: 13. The length of the CDR3 is 19 residues. As DNA, the CDR3 is TGTGCCAGCAGCTTAGGCCTAAGAGGTGGCGGGGGGAGCTCCTACGAGCAGTACTTC. This encodes CASSLGLRGGGGSSYEQYF.

The chain has TRBV7-3 and TRBJ2-3; 7 nucleotides match TRBD2. The CDR3 is made up of 15 amino acids. Germline lookup yields CDR1 SGHTA and CDR2 FQGTGA. Losses at the gene ends were 1 base for V and 4 bases for J; bases not matched to a gene: 5. The CDR3 loop is CASSLRSGAADTQYF. The CDR3 nucleotides read TGTGCCAGCAGCTTAAGGAGCGGGGCTGCAGATACGCAGTATTTT.

The chain is built from TRBV29-1 and TRBJ2-1, with 9 bases matching TRBD1. The CDR3 consists of 13 residues. The V segment lost 7 bases and the J segment 4 bases; nucleotides outside the gene matches: 5. Per the germline V gene, CDR1 is SQVTM and CDR2 is ANQGSEA. CDR3: CSARTGAYNEQFF. In nucleotides, the CDR3 is TGCAGCGCAAGGACAGGGGCTTACAATGAGCAGTTCTTC.

The table lists this clone with a count of one. This chain connects TRBV2 to TRBJ1-2, with 8 bases matching TRBD1. The CDR3 loop spans 13 amino acids. Germline values: CDR1 SNHLY, CDR2 FYNNEI. The J segment lost 7 bases and the V segment lost 4 bases, leaving 5 bases of the junction unmatched. CDR3 in amino acids: CASSAQGAGGYTF. The DNA for the CDR3 is TGTGCCAGCAGTGCTCAGGGGGCGGGTGGCTACACCTTC.

This chain connects TRBV27 to TRBJ2-3; D is unresolved. Trimming cost V 6 bases and J 5 bases, with 9 bases left between them. Germline V gene lookup returns CDR1 MNHEY and CDR2 SMNVEV (reference sequence). The CDR3 spans 12 residues. The CDR3 here is CASSRVGDTQYF. CDR3 sequence (DNA): TGTGCCAGCAGCCGAGTTGGAGATACGCAGTATTTT.

The CDR3 region has the DNA TGTGCCAGCAGTTTATTCTTTCTCAGGGGGCGCAGACAGCCCCAGCATTTT. This codes for CASSLFFLRGRRQPQHF. The chain uses TRBV28 and TRBJ1-5, with TRBD1 matching 8 bases. Unmatched junction bases numbered 12, after V lost 1 base and J lost 7 bases. The CDR3 covers 17 residues. Per the germline V gene, CDR1 is MDHEN and CDR2 is SYDVKM.

This clone came up once. Here the CDR3 DNA reads TGCAGCGTTGAAGATTTGAGCGGGATCTACAATGAGCAGTTCTTC. Encoded protein: CSVEDLSGIYNEQFF. The V and J genes are TRBV29-1 and TRBJ2-1; 7 bases match TRBD2. Unmatched junction bases numbered 5, after V lost 0 bases and J lost 3 bases. From germline, CDR1 is SQVTM and CDR2 ANQGSEA. This CDR3 spans 15 amino acids.

V and J are TRBV2 and TRBJ1-5; 7 bases match TRBD1. The trim removed 3 bases at V and 1 base at J, leaving 9 bases unmatched. Per germline, CDR1 SNHLY and CDR2 FYNNEI. The CDR3 extends over 17 amino acids. The CDR3 sequence: CASSEKGGILSNQPQHF. The CDR3 DNA reads TGTGCCAGCAGTGAGAAAGGGGGCATCCTCAGCAATCAGCCCCAGCATTTT.

The gene calls are TRBV7-9 and TRBJ1-2; no firm D call. The CDR3 is 13 residues long. CDR1 SEHNR and CDR2 FQNEAQ come from the germline V gene (reference sequence). V lost 6 bases and J lost 8, with 16 bases in between. This chain's CDR3 is CASSLSFEYGYTF. The CDR3 DNA reads TGTGCCAGCAGTTTGTCGTTCGAGTACGGCTACACCTTC. The full variable domain, its missing parts supplied by reference TRBV7-9 and TRBJ1-2, is DTGVSQNPRHKITKRGQNVTFRCDPISEHNRLYWYRQTLGQGPEFLTYFQNEAQLEKSRLLSDRFSAERPKGSFSTLEIQRTEQGDSAMYLCASSLSFEYGYTFGSGTRLTVV.

The chain recombines TRBV27 with TRBJ1-4; D gene ambiguous. The germline V gene has CDR1 MNHEY and CDR2 SMNVEV (reference sequence). Trimming cost V 5 bases and J 0 bases, with 10 bases left between them. The CDR3 is 15 residues long. CDR3: CASSVAGATNEKLFF. In nucleotides, the CDR3 is TGTGCCAGCAGTGTCGCCGGGGCAACTAATGAAAAACTGTTTTTT.

The gene calls are TRBV5-1 and TRBJ1-1, with TRBD1 as a possible D gene (6 bases). V was trimmed by 0 bases and J by 5 bases, leaving 11 bases between them. Per germline, CDR1 SGHRS and CDR2 YFSETQ. This CDR3 is built from 14 residues. The CDR3 loop is CASSLAAGDTEAFF. The CDR3, as DNA: TGCGCCAGCAGCTTGGCCGCAGGGGATACTGAAGCTTTCTTT.

This clone turned up a few times. The junction differs from germline at one of its ends, possibly a read error. The chain is built from TRBV7-7 and TRBJ2-7; the match to TRBD1 covers 7 bases. Looked up from germline, CDR1 is SSHAT and CDR2 is FNYEAQ (reference sequence). The CDR3 is 14 amino acids. The CDR3 DNA reads TGTGCTAGCAGCTCACAGGGACAGCCCTACGAGCAGTACTTC. Protein sequence: CASSSQGQPYEQYF.

The chain uses TRBV9 and TRBJ2-5, with TRBD2 matching over 12 bases. CDR1 SGDLS and CDR2 YYNGEE come from the germline V gene. V was clipped by 4 bases and J by 7 bases; unmatched bases: 11. The CDR3 spans 16 residues. CDR3 loop: CASSSTSGGRGGTQYF. The CDR3 DNA is TGTGCCAGCAGCTCTACTAGCGGGGGGAGGGGGGGGACCCAGTACTTC.